The present TCR beta chain was sequenced within a study of T cell responses to AZD1222 COVID-19 vaccine (dated by TCRdb to 2020 to 2022). In terms of the full investigation: AZD1222 recipients whose second dose came at about 4 weeks and those whose second dose came at about 12 weeks were combined into one group, since spike-specific TCR depth and breadth did not differ between the two schedules. TCR sequencing covered fewer than 250 trial participants: 207 given two doses of AZD1222 and 26 given two doses of MenACWY control vaccine. Trial participants were enrolled by age into subgroups of 18-55, 56-69 and 70-plus years, and approximately 150, 30 and 60 TCR-sequenced participants, respectively, were included in these subgroups. What the research found in general, with its limitations: In the small 56-69-year group, the increase in depth fell short of significance, most likely because of low power. No day 14 peak-response samples were available, so repertoires were characterized only after the peak T cell response. Reportedly, almost half of the unique spike-specific TCRs recognized epitopes lying outside the regions that are mutated in the B.1.351 and B.1.1.7 variants. After two AZD1222 doses, both the breadth and the depth of spike-specific TCRs were significantly higher than at day 0 and than in MenACWY recipients. Conclusions about previously exposed vaccinees are limited, since just five to seven AZD1222 recipients were seropositive for SARS-CoV-2 at baseline. Participants were mostly white British and included more females than males, and it was suggested by the authors that clonal diversity may have been underestimated. CD4 TCRs associated with the vaccine covered the entire spike protein, and the dominant responses were in regions 160-218 and 743-854.

The time point label of this sample denotes: baseline before first vaccination. The vaccinee samples were drawn from two UK trials, COV001 and COV002, one of which was a single-blind randomized controlled phase 2/3 trial testing AZD1222 (ChAdOx1 nCoV-19) in healthy adults. Trial participant PBMC samples were collected at day 0 and day 28 after the second dose for TCRbeta chain sequencing. Points on this clone: Its antigen target is currently unknown. Base qualities are missing; no much larger clone stands one base away.

The CDR3 regions of human TCRbeta chains were analyzed by immunosequencing. The study's own analysis went as follows. TCRs in the repertoires were compared against a reference library of SARS-CoV-2-specific TCRs that had been generated with the MIRA antigen-specificity platform. Breadth was defined as the fraction of unique TCRs that were SARS-CoV-2-associated. Depth was defined as the fraction of total T cells that were SARS-CoV-2-associated. Using the MIRA data, each spike-specific TCR was mapped to the spike region that the TCR reacts to and placed in a CD4 or CD8 class. Log10-transformed breadth and depth values were compared by one-way ANOVA with Sidak's multiple comparisons tests. The source is immuneACCESS, and TCRdb retained only in-frame sequences with V and J called. Part of the clones is not carried over; for the studies checked, unresolved V genes explain less than half of this, and the remainder is unexplained. V, J and clone size derive from that table, while D and trimming were established from the DNA sequence. This sample gives some 130,000 clones in total; roughly nine tenths of them show up just once. The top ten hold approximately 1.6% of the sample.

Here the sequenced sample was peripheral blood, taken on day 0 of AZD1222 vaccination. This sequence originates from an adult in good health.

The CDR3 region reads CASSQEDRWFGVSYEQYF. The DNA sequence is as follows: TGCGCCAGCAGCCAAGAGGACAGGTGGTTCGGGGTTTCCTACGAGCAGTACTTC. The chain links TRBV4-1 with TRBJ2-7; TRBD1 aligns with 7 central bases. The V end gives up 0 bases and the J end 1 base, leaving 12 bases in the junction not matched to a gene. Sequences MGHRA (CDR1) and YSYEKL (CDR2) are obtained from the germline V gene. Measured from the cysteine to the phenylalanine, the CDR3 is 18 residues long. Just the 54-base CDR3 DNA is kept, in frame starting at base 1.